Listed here are 30 T cell receptor beta chains from one sample, sequenced in a study of long-term antiretroviral therapy in people with HIV. Samples were assayed with immunoSEQ v3.0 at survey level. This table comes from immunoSEQ multiplex PCR, and its TCRdb copy is limited to in-frame clones, with some not included. The sample carries fewer than 55,000 clones, roughly 96% recorded once. The sample in question was unsorted PBMCs, obtained 3.7 years after starting antiretroviral therapy. All receptors come from a woman between 45 and 65 years old with HIV.

The chain combines TRBV30 with TRBJ1-1, with 8 bases lining up with TRBD1. With 5 bases clipped from V and 5 bases from J, the junction kept 10 bases outside the gene matches. There are 14 residues in the CDR3. Germline V CDR1 and CDR2: GTSNPN, SVGIG (reference sequence). CDR3 sequence (DNA): TGTGCCTGGGAGGTCAGGGGGCTAGGAACTGAAGCTTTCTTT. It is translated as CAWEVRGLGTEAFF. Drawing the rest from reference TRBV30 and TRBJ1-1, the complete variable domain is SQTIHQWPATLVQPVGSPLSLECTVEGTSNPNLYWYRQAAGRGLQLLFYSVGIGQISSEVPQNLSASRPQDRQFILSSKKLLLSDSGFYLCAWEVRGLGTEAFFGQGTRLTVV.

The V gene is TRBV7-2, the J gene TRBJ1-5; D ambiguous. The V gene's germline CDR1 is SGHTA and CDR2 FQGNSA. V was clipped by 3 bases and J by 4 bases, with 10 bases between them. This CDR3 contains 14 residues. The CDR3 sequence is CASSFRAGNQPQHF. CDR3 coding DNA: TGTGCCAGCAGCTTTAGGGCGGGGAATCAGCCCCAGCATTTT.

This clone was counted only a few times. The chain joins TRBV18 to TRBJ1-5; D gene unclear. The CDR3 length is 13 residues. Germline CDR1 KGHSH, CDR2 LQKENI. The V and J ends lost 3 bases and 5 bases respectively, with 8 bases between them. CDR3 bases: TGTGCCAGCTCACCCGAGGGATATCAGCCCCAGCATTTT. Translated: CASSPEGYQPQHF.

The V call is TRBV2, the J call TRBJ1-1, with D tentatively TRBD1 (5 bases). CDR1 is SNHLY and CDR2 is FYNNEI in the germline V gene. V dropped 4 bases and J dropped 1 base, with 7 bases sitting between them. The CDR3 extends over 13 amino acids. DNA for the CDR3: TGTGCCAGCAGTGTGCAGGGGAACACTGAAGCTTTCTTT. Translated: CASSVQGNTEAFF.

This clone was picked up one time. The chain combines TRBV2 with TRBJ1-4, with a weak D call TRBD1 (5 bases). The germline V and J ends were trimmed by 6 bases and 4 bases, with 12 bases remaining between them. Germline CDR1 reads SNHLY; CDR2 reads FYNNEI. The CDR3 has 14 amino acids. The CDR3 sequence: CASRSGGNNEKLFF. For the CDR3, the DNA is TGTGCCAGCAGATCCGGGGGGAATAATGAAAAACTGTTTTTT.

The chain is built from TRBV2 and TRBJ2-7; 7 nucleotides align to TRBD1. Germline CDR1 SNHLY, CDR2 FYNNEI. The trim removed 4 bases at V and 6 bases at J, leaving 9 bases unmatched. This CDR3 is built from 14 residues. CDR3 loop: CASSAGTVRREQYF. CDR3 coding DNA: TGTGCCAGCAGTGCCGGGACAGTCCGTCGCGAGCAGTACTTC.

The rearrangement joins TRBV10-1 to TRBJ2-7; TRBD1 might be the D (5 bases). The CDR3 spans 13 residues. Trimming pared 11 bases from V and 0 bases from J, leaving 14 bases between. In germline, CDR1 is WNHNN, CDR2 SYGVQD (reference sequence). The DNA for the CDR3 is TGCGCCGTGATGACAGCTCTCTCCTACGAGCAGTACTTC. Encoded protein: CAVMTALSYEQYF.

V usage is TRBV18 and J usage is TRBJ2-5; the D is unclear. The CDR3 is 15 residues long. CDR1 is KGHSH, CDR2 LQKENI, per germline. V shed 2 bases and J shed 3 bases, with 13 bases lying between them. The CDR3 DNA follows: TGTGCCAGCTCACCAAATGGTCGCAGCGAAGAGACCCAGTACTTC. This translates into CASSPNGRSEETQYF.

The gene calls are TRBV30 and TRBJ2-7; 7 bases align to TRBD1. The CDR3 has 15 amino acids. V lost 1 base to trimming and J lost 0 bases; unmatched junction nucleotides: 6. Per germline, CDR1 GTSNPN and CDR2 SVGIG (reference sequence). CDR3 nucleotides: TGTGCCTGGAGTGACGACAGGGAAGACTCCTACGAGCAGTACTTC. As protein: CAWSDDREDSYEQYF.

The chain uses TRBV9 and TRBJ2-6; the match to TRBD2 covers 9 bases. The CDR3 has 20 residues. CDR1 is SGDLS, CDR2 YYNGEE, per germline. J lost 0 bases, V lost 0 bases, and 10 bases had no gene match. The CDR3 sequence: CASSVEKDGSGGSGANVLTF. The CDR3 DNA reads TGTGCCAGCAGCGTAGAAAAGGATGGTAGCGGGGGCTCTGGGGCCAACGTCCTGACTTTC.

The V and J genes are TRBV27 and TRBJ1-2; a possible D gene is TRBD1 (5 bases). The CDR3 runs 14 residues. Germline V gene lookup returns CDR1 MNHEY and CDR2 SMNVEV (reference sequence). Trimming removed 2 bases from V and 6 bases from J, with 13 bases in between. The CDR3 nucleotides read TGTGCCAGCAGTTTAAGGGGTATGGGTAATGGCTACACCTTC. Its translation: CASSLRGMGNGYTF.

The chain is built from TRBV7-2 and TRBJ2-7; D may be TRBD1 (5 bases). V dropped 1 base and J dropped 0 bases, with 13 bases sitting between them. CDR3 length: 16 residues. Germline V lookup: CDR1 SGHTA, CDR2 FQGNSA. The CDR3 DNA reads TGTGCCAGCAGCTTAGGTTTTGCGACAGCCTCCTACGAGCAGTACTTC. The encoded protein is CASSLGFATASYEQYF.

V is TRBV6-5 and J is TRBJ1-1; D perhaps matches TRBD1 (5 bases). The CDR3 totals 15 residues. Trimming cost V 7 bases and J 2 bases, with 17 bases left between them. Germline CDR1 reads MNHEY; CDR2 reads SVGAGI. CDR3 DNA: TGTGCCAGCAAACCTACACCGCAGGGAAACACTGAAGCTTTCTTT. It encodes CASKPTPQGNTEAFF.

The gene calls are TRBV6-5 and TRBJ2-7, with 7 positions matching TRBD1. The trim removed 5 bases at V and 5 bases at J, leaving 12 bases unmatched. The CDR3 length is 15 residues. In germline, CDR1 is MNHEY, CDR2 SVGAGI. CDR3 residues: CASSQWDSSSHEQYF. The DNA of the CDR3 is TGTGCCAGCAGTCAATGGGACAGCTCCTCTCACGAGCAGTACTTC.

The chain has TRBV2 and TRBJ1-3; D is ambiguous. The CDR3 consists of 14 residues. Germline V gives CDR1 SNHLY, CDR2 FYNNEI. The ends were cut back, 2 bases at V and 4 bases at J, with 9 bases in the middle. CDR3 sequence (DNA): TGTGCCAGCAGTGAAAGGGTAACGGGAAACACCATATATTTT. Its translation is CASSERVTGNTIYF. Supplemented by reference TRBV2 and TRBJ1-3, the full variable domain reads EPEVTQTPSHQVTQMGQEVILRCVPISNHLYFYWYRQILGQKVEFLVSFYNNEISEKSEIFDDQFSVERPDGSNFTLKIRSTKLEDSAMYFCASSERVTGNTIYFGEGSWLTVV.

The chain has TRBV19 and TRBJ1-6, with D unresolved. The CDR3 runs to 15 residues. Germline values: CDR1 LNHDA, CDR2 SQIVND (reference sequence). V lost 3 bases, J lost 0 bases, and 6 bases lay in between. CDR3 sequence (DNA): TGTGCCAGTAGTATCCAGAGCTCCTATAATTCACCCCTCCACTTT. It translates to CASSIQSSYNSPLHF.

The rearrangement uses TRBV5-4 and TRBJ2-3; TRBD2 is a possible D gene (7 bases). The V and J ends lost 4 bases and 1 base respectively, with 10 bases between them. The CDR3 is 14 amino acids. Per the germline V gene, CDR1 is SGHNT and CDR2 is YYREEE (reference sequence). The CDR3 here is CASSGGAGTDTQYF. The CDR3 nucleotides are TGTGCCAGCAGCGGGGGGGCCGGCACAGATACGCAGTATTTT.

The chain recombines TRBV4-1 with TRBJ2-3; D tentatively reads TRBD1 or TRBD2 (5 bases each). Germline V lookup: CDR1 MGHRA, CDR2 YSYEKL. V was cut by 2 bases and J by 2 bases, with 14 bases left in between. The CDR3 spans 16 residues. DNA for the CDR3: TGCGCCAGCAGCCAAATGCCGGGACCAAACACAGATACGCAGTATTTT. It encodes CASSQMPGPNTDTQYF.

This rearrangement joins TRBV10-3 to TRBJ1-3, with TRBD1 identical over 7 bases. The V gene end was trimmed by 10 bases and the J gene end by 0 bases; junction bases not matched to a gene: 9. This CDR3 is built from 15 residues. The germline V gene has CDR1 ENHRY and CDR2 SYGVKD. The CDR3 coding sequence is TGTGCCAGCGCCCCCGACAGGGTCTCTGGAAACACCATATATTTT. Its protein product is CASAPDRVSGNTIYF.

J is TRBJ2-3 and V is TRBV7-2, with D perhaps TRBD2 (7 bases). There are 16 residues in the CDR3. V lost 2 bases, J lost 6 bases, and 18 bases lay in between. Germline V lookup: CDR1 SGHTA, CDR2 FQGNSA. As DNA, the CDR3 is TGTGCCAGCAGCTTATACGGGGGGCAGAGGGGGGATACGCAGTATTTT. Translating gives CASSLYGGQRGDTQYF.

The V and J genes are TRBV5-4 and TRBJ1-6; TRBD1 is a possible D gene (6 bases). The V and J ends lost 4 bases and 0 bases respectively, with 11 bases between them. Germline V lookup: CDR1 SGHNT, CDR2 YYREEE (reference sequence). The CDR3 spans 16 residues. CDR3 protein: CASSEDSSSYNSPLHF. Written as DNA, the CDR3 is TGTGCCAGCAGCGAGGACAGCAGCTCCTATAATTCACCCCTCCACTTT.

The chain couples TRBV18 to TRBJ2-5; D call uncertain. Germline CDR1 is KGHSH and CDR2 is LQKENI. Trimming removed 5 bases at V and 2 bases at J, with 6 bases between. This CDR3 is built from 12 residues. The CDR3 spells CASSSKQETQYF. Written as DNA, the CDR3 is TGTGCCAGCTCATCAAAACAAGAGACCCAGTACTTC.

This clone is a singleton in its sample. At one end, the junction sequence differs from germline, possibly due to a read error. CDR3 protein: CASSFGQDGFDQPQHF. DNA for the CDR3: TGTGCTAGCAGCTTTGGTCAAGACGGGTTCGATCAGCCCCAGCATTTT. V usage is TRBV7-7 and J usage is TRBJ1-5; D is ambiguous. The CDR3 consists of 16 residues. Germline-derived CDR1 and CDR2 are SSHAT and FNYEAQ (reference sequence). The variable domain in full, completed from reference TRBV7-7 and TRBJ1-5, reads GAGVSQSPRYKVTKRGQDVTLRCDPISSHATLYWYQQALGQGPEFLTYFNYEAQPDKSGLPSDRFSAERPEGSISTLTIQRTEQRDSAMYRCASSFGQDGFDQPQHFGDGTRLSIL.

The rearrangement links TRBV29-1 to TRBJ1-3; D remains unclear. V lost 2 bases and J lost 0, with 5 bases in between. The CDR3 runs 13 residues. Germline V lookup: CDR1 SQVTM, CDR2 ANQGSEA. As DNA, the CDR3 is TGCAGCGTTGAAAGTAACTCTGGAAACACCATATATTTT. Amino acid sequence: CSVESNSGNTIYF.

The chain links TRBV7-2 to TRBJ1-1; unclear D gene. The germline V gene encodes CDR1 SGHTA and CDR2 FQGNSA. The CDR3 covers 15 residues. Trimming left V 1 base short and J 0 bases short, with 9 bases between. CDR3 DNA: TGTGCCAGCAGCTTAGTCCCGGGAATGAACACTGAAGCTTTCTTT. This translates into CASSLVPGMNTEAFF.

The chain links TRBV2 to TRBJ2-1, with TRBD2 as a possible D gene (7 bases). Germline V CDR1 and CDR2: SNHLY, FYNNEI. The CDR3 runs 16 residues. V lost 10 bases, J lost 2 bases, and 21 bases lay in between. CDR3 coding DNA: TGTGCCACCTCCCCGCGGGGGCAGGTAACCTACAATGAGCAGTTCTTC. This translates into CATSPRGQVTYNEQFF.

The genes are TRBV15 and TRBJ2-6, with D unclear. Trimming removed 1 base at V and 2 bases at J, with 6 bases between. This CDR3 comprises 15 residues. CDR1 and CDR2 from the germline V gene are LNHNV and YYDKDF (reference sequence). The CDR3 loop reads CATSRAAPGANVLTF. The CDR3 DNA is TGTGCCACCAGCAGAGCCGCCCCTGGGGCCAACGTCCTGACTTTC.

The V and J genes are TRBV9 and TRBJ2-7; 8 bases are shared with TRBD1. The ends lost 0 bases at V and 0 bases at J; junction bases unmatched: 5. This CDR3 has 16 residues. CDR1 and CDR2 (germline): SGDLS, YYNGEE. In DNA, the CDR3 is TGTGCCAGCAGCGTAGGGGCAGGACAGGGCTCCTACGAGCAGTACTTC. It specifies CASSVGAGQGSYEQYF.

The chain carries TRBV7-9 and TRBJ2-2; tentatively, D is TRBD2 (7 bases). CDR1 is SEHNR and CDR2 is FQNEAQ in the germline V gene (reference sequence). This CDR3 has 17 amino acids. The germline V and J ends were trimmed by 1 base and 2 bases, with 14 bases remaining between them. DNA for the CDR3: TGTGCCAGCAGCTTAGGGGGCGGGGGCGATAACACCGGGGAGCTGTTTTTT. It encodes CASSLGGGGDNTGELFF.

The chain employs TRBV25-1 and TRBJ1-1, with 10 bases that match TRBD1. Trimming at V came to 4 bases and at J to 4 bases, leaving 0 bases not matched to a gene. The CDR3 length is 13 residues. CDR1 and CDR2 from the germline V gene are MGHDK and SYGVNS. CDR3 DNA: TGTGCCAGCAGTGGACAGGGGGCCACTGAAGCTTTCTTT. Residues: CASSGQGATEAFF.